The 19 T cell receptor beta chains listed next were all sequenced from one sample in a study of blood T cell repertoires in COVID-19. This table comes from immunoSEQ multiplex PCR, and its TCRdb copy is limited to in-frame clones, with some not included. The table has roughly 250,000 clones, roughly four fifths seen once; the top ten hold approximately 14%. Source material: peripheral blood. The source is a person between 70 and 80 years old with COVID-19, enrolled during active disease.

The sample holds a few counts of this clone. The CDR3 protein is CASSQTALADYEQYF. The CDR3 nucleotides are TGCGCCAGCAGCCAGACAGCGCTAGCGGACTACGAGCAGTACTTC. The chain couples TRBV4-3 to TRBJ2-7; 7 nucleotides match TRBD2. Germline V lookup: CDR1 LGHNA, CDR2 YSLEER. V shed 3 bases, J shed 3 bases, and the junction held 8 bases outside the gene matches. This CDR3 contains 15 residues.

The chain joins TRBV10-3 to TRBJ2-1; D remains ambiguous. Germline loops: CDR1 ENHRY, CDR2 SYGVKD. This CDR3 contains 14 residues. The V gene lost 2 bases and the J gene lost 4 bases, with 9 bases spanning the gap. The CDR3 DNA is TGTGCCATCAGTGAGCCAGTTTTGTACAATGAGCAGTTCTTC. Its protein is CAISEPVLYNEQFF.

This rearrangement joins TRBV6-5 to TRBJ1-1; D gene unclear. Looked up from germline, CDR1 is MNHEY and CDR2 is SVGAGI. Trimming left V 6 bases short and J 1 base short, with 12 bases between. The CDR3 sequence is 14 residues long. The chain's CDR3 is CASSQLRGNTEAFF. The CDR3 DNA reads as TGTGCCAGCAGCCAACTTCGGGGGAACACTGAAGCTTTCTTT.

The chain employs TRBV30 and TRBJ2-4; 8 bases are a match to TRBD1. This CDR3 has 16 residues. Trimming removed 2 bases from V and 0 bases from J; junction bases left unmatched: 6. Germline V gene data show CDR1 as GTSNPN and CDR2 as SVGIG (reference sequence). The CDR3 coding sequence is TGTGCCTGGAGTCTCGACAGGGGACTAGCCAAAAACATTCAGTACTTC. Its protein product is CAWSLDRGLAKNIQYF.

This clone was detected ten times or more. V and J are TRBV6-1 and TRBJ2-1, with D hard to call. The length of the CDR3 is 14 residues. From germline, CDR1 is MNHNS and CDR2 SASEGT. The V gene lost 0 bases and the J gene lost 12 bases, with 15 bases spanning the gap. The CDR3 sequence: CASSEATPTAMQFF. CDR3 nucleotides: TGTGCCAGCAGTGAAGCGACTCCCACCGCGATGCAGTTCTTC.

The chain uses TRBV12-3 or TRBV12-4 and TRBJ2-7; D not resolved. This CDR3 contains 12 residues. V was trimmed by 3 bases and J by 3 bases, leaving 6 bases between them. DNA of the CDR3: TGTGCCAGCAGTTTTCTAATCTACGAGCAGTACTTC. Amino acid sequence: CASSFLIYEQYF.

The chain is built from TRBV9 and TRBJ1-2, with D tentatively TRBD1 (6 bases). Per the germline V gene, CDR1 is SGDLS and CDR2 is YYNGEE. CDR3 size: 18 residues. V was pared by 0 bases and J by 1 base, with 19 bases between. The CDR3 protein is CASSVGNHGTSINYGYTF. The CDR3 DNA sequence: TGTGCCAGCAGCGTAGGCAATCATGGGACATCGATTAACTATGGCTACACCTTC.

The chain carries TRBV4-3 and TRBJ1-3; no definite D call. Between the trimmed V and J ends, which lost 0 bases and 0 bases, there was a span of 9 bases. Germline V lookup: CDR1 LGHNA, CDR2 YSLEER. This CDR3 is 16 amino acids long. The CDR3 coding sequence is TGCGCCAGCAGCCAAGATATGTCGAGCTCTGGAAACACCATATATTTT. Its translation: CASSQDMSSSGNTIYF.

This rearrangement joins TRBV5-1 to TRBJ2-7; 8 bases are shared with TRBD1. Germline CDR1 reads SGHRS; CDR2 reads YFSETQ. The CDR3 totals 14 residues. With V trimmed by 4 bases and J by 2 bases, 5 bases remained unmatched. Here the CDR3 DNA reads TGCGCCAGCAGCCCACCGGGACAGGCCTACGAGCAGTACTTC. This gives the protein CASSPPGQAYEQYF.

The V and J genes are TRBV5-1 and TRBJ2-7; 9 bases map to TRBD1. CDR1 and CDR2 (germline): SGHRS, YFSETQ. Germline trimming cut 4 bases from V and 1 base from J; bases unmatched to any gene: 6. This CDR3 spans 15 amino acids. The CDR3 spells CASSMTGGKSYEQYF. CDR3 DNA sequence: TGCGCCAGCAGCATGACAGGGGGTAAATCCTACGAGCAGTACTTC.

This rearrangement joins TRBV5-1 to TRBJ1-1; 7 nucleotides agree with TRBD1. CDR1 and CDR2 (germline): SGHRS, YFSETQ. V was pared by 4 bases and J by 1 base, with 10 bases of the junction left unmatched. This CDR3 is 16 amino acids long. The CDR3 DNA reads TGCGCCAGCAGCGAGGTGACAGGGACGACGAACACTGAAGCTTTCTTT. Residues: CASSEVTGTTNTEAFF. The full variable domain, rest sourced from reference TRBV5-1 and TRBJ1-1, is KAGVTQTPRYLIKTRGQQVTLSCSPISGHRSVSWYQQTPGQGLQFLFEYFSETQRNKGNFPGRFSGRQFSNSRSEMNVSTLELGDSALYLCASSEVTGTTNTEAFFGQGTRLTVV.

The CDR3 DNA is TGTGCCAGCAGTGTACAGCTCGAAGCTTTCTTT. This sequence encodes CASSVQLEAFF. The rearrangement links TRBV12-3 or TRBV12-4 to TRBJ1-1; D call uncertain. Trimming shortened V by 5 bases and J by 8 bases, and 9 bases separated the two germline ends. The CDR3 runs 11 residues.

The V and J genes are TRBV28 and TRBJ1-4, with a possible D match to TRBD1 (5 bases). From germline, CDR1 is MDHEN and CDR2 SYDVKM. Trimming took off 6 bases at V and 3 bases at J, with 17 bases between the two ends. The CDR3 is 16 residues long. DNA of the CDR3: TGTGCCAGCAGCCCCTTCTCAGGGAATCCTAATGAAAAACTGTTTTTT. It is translated as CASSPFSGNPNEKLFF.

Comments on this clone: The same CDR3 is also encoded by other DNA sequences in this sample. The chain couples TRBV30 to TRBJ1-2, with D hard to call. Germline V gene data show CDR1 as GTSNPN and CDR2 as SVGIG (reference sequence). The V end was cut by 1 base, the J end by 4 bases, with 4 bases between. The CDR3 has 11 amino acids. The CDR3 region is CAWSDTYGYTF. The DNA of the CDR3 is TGTGCCTGGAGTGACACCTATGGCTACACCTTC.

The gene calls are TRBV12-3 or TRBV12-4 and TRBJ1-1, with 7 bases matching TRBD1. The CDR3 is 11 residues long. Losses at the gene ends were 5 bases for V and 8 bases for J; bases not matched to a gene: 2. CDR3 in DNA: TGTGCCAGCAGTACAGGGGCGGAAGCTTTCTTT. Amino acid sequence: CASSTGAEAFF.

This clone has a single count. This chain joins TRBV7-9 and TRBJ1-1; 7 nucleotides agree with TRBD1. Germline CDR1 and CDR2: SEHNR and FQNEAQ (reference sequence). V shed 2 bases and J 0 bases; nucleotides not matched to a gene: 3. The CDR3 has 15 amino acids. The CDR3 spells CASSLYRGMNTEAFF. In nucleotides, the CDR3 is TGTGCCAGCAGCTTATACAGGGGAATGAACACTGAAGCTTTCTTT.

This clone came up a few times. This chain links TRBV28 with TRBJ1-2; maybe TRBD1 (6 bases). Germline values: CDR1 MDHEN, CDR2 SYDVKM. The ends were cut back, 5 bases at V and 2 bases at J, with 12 bases in the middle. The CDR3 totals 14 residues. The CDR3 region has the DNA TGTGCCAGCAGTACTGAAGACAGGAACTATGGCTACACCTTC. Translating it yields CASSTEDRNYGYTF.

The chain joins TRBV6-6 to TRBJ2-2, with TRBD2 identical over 9 bases. The J segment lost 7 bases and the V segment lost 5 bases, leaving 29 bases of the junction unmatched. Germline CDR1 MNHNY, CDR2 SVGAGI (reference sequence). This CDR3 contains 22 residues. For the CDR3, the DNA is TGTGCCAGCAGTCCACGCCCCCCATGGAGAGCGGGAGGAATTGAGGAGAGCGGGGAGCTGTTTTTT. This encodes CASSPRPPWRAGGIEESGELFF.

This clone appeared once. The V gene is TRBV6-2 or TRBV6-3, the J gene TRBJ2-3; weak D call: TRBD2 (5 bases). This CDR3 has 17 residues. Germline V gene data show CDR1 as MNHEY and CDR2 as SVGEGT. Between the trimmed V and J ends, which lost 0 bases and 6 bases, there was a span of 19 bases. CDR3: CASSYSIPGLPRDTQYF. Here the CDR3 DNA reads TGTGCCAGCAGTTACTCGATCCCTGGACTCCCCCGCGATACGCAGTATTTT.